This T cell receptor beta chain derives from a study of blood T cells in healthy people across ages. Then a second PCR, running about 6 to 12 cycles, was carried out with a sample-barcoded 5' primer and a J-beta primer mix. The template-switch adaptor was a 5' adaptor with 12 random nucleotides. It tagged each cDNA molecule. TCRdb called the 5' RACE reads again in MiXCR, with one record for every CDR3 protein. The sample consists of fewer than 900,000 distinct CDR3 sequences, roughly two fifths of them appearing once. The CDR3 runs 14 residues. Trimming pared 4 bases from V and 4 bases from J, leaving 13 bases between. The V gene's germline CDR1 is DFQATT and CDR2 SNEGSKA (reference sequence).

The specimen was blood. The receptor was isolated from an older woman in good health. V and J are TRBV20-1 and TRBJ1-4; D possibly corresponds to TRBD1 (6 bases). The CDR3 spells CSATPGEGNEKLFF. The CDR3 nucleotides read TGCAGTGCTACGCCAGGGGAGGGTAATGAAAAACTGTTTTTT.